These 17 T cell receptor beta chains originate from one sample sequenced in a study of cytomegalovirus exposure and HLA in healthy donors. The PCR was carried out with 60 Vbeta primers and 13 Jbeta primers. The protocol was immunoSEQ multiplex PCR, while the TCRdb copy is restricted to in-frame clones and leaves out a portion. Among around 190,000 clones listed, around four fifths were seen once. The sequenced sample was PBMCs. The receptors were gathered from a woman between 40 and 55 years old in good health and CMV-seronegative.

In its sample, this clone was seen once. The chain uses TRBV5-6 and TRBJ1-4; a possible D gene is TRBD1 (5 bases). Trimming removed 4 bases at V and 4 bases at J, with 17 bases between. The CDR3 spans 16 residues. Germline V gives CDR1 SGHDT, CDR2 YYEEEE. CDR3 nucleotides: TGTGCCAGCAGCACATTAGAGGACATTGGTAATGAAAAACTGTTTTTT. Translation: CASSTLEDIGNEKLFF.

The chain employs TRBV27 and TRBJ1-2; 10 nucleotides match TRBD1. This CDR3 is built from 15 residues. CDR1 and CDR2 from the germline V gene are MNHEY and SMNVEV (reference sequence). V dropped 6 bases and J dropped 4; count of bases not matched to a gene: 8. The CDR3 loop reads CASRNTGQGSYGYTF. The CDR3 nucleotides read TGTGCCAGCAGAAATACGGGACAGGGGAGCTATGGCTACACCTTC.

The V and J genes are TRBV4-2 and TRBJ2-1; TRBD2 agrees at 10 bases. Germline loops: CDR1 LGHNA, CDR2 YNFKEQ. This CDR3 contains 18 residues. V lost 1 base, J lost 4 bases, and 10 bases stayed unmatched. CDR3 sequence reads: CASSQGSASGGGYNEQFF. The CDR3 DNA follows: TGTGCCAGCAGCCAAGGTTCAGCGAGCGGGGGGGGATACAATGAGCAGTTCTTC.

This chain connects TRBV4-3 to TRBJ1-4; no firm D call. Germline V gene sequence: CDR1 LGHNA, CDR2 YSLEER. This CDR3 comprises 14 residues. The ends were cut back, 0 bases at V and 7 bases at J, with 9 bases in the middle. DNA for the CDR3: TGCGCCAGCAGCCAAGATCGATTGCGTGAAAAACTGTTTTTT. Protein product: CASSQDRLREKLFF.

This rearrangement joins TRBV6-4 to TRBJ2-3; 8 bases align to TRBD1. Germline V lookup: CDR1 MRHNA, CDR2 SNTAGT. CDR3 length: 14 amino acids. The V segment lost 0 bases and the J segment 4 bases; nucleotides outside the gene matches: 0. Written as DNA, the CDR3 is TGTGCCAGCAGTGACTCGACAGGGGCAGATACGCAGTATTTT. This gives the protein CASSDSTGADTQYF.

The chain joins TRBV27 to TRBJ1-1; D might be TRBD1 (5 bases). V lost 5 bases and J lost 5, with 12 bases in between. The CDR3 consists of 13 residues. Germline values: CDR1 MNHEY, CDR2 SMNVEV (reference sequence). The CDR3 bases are TGTGCCAGCAGTGGCCCCGGGGGGACTGAAGCTTTCTTT. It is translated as CASSGPGGTEAFF.

The CDR3 here is CASRSGQGYGYTF. For the CDR3, the DNA is TGTGCCAGCAGATCGGGACAGGGGTACGGCTACACCTTC. This chain uses TRBV7-9 with TRBJ1-2, with 10 positions matching TRBD1. Germline-derived CDR1 and CDR2 are SEHNR and FQNEAQ (reference sequence). The CDR3 contains 13 residues. Unmatched junction bases numbered 6, after V lost 6 bases and J lost 8 bases.

The CDR3 here is CASSDRGRNGELFF. CDR3 sequence (DNA): TGCGCCAGCAGCGACAGGGGGCGTAACGGGGAGCTGTTTTTT. The rearrangement uses TRBV5-1 and TRBJ2-2, with 10 bases identical to TRBD1. V trimming: 4 bases; J trimming: 7 bases; junction bases outside the gene matches: 4. The germline V gene encodes CDR1 SGHRS and CDR2 YFSETQ. The CDR3 loop spans 14 amino acids.

CDR3 DNA: TGTGCCAGCACGACAGGGTTGCAGCCCCAGCATTTT. Protein sequence: CASTTGLQPQHF. The rearrangement joins TRBV2 to TRBJ1-5; 7 nucleotides line up with TRBD1. Germline CDR1 reads SNHLY; CDR2 reads FYNNEI. This CDR3 has 12 residues. V shed 7 bases and J 7 bases; nucleotides not matched to a gene: 4.

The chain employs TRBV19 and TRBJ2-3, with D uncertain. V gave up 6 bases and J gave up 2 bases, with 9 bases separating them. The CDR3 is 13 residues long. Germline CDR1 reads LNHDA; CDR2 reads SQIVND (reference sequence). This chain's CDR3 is CASRRYNTDTQYF. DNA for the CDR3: TGTGCCAGTAGGAGGTACAACACAGATACGCAGTATTTT.

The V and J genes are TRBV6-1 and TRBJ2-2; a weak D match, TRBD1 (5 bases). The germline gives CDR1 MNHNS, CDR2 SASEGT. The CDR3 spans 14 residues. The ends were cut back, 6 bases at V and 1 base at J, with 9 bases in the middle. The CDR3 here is CASRVTVNTGELFF. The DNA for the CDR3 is TGTGCCAGCAGAGTGACAGTGAACACCGGGGAGCTGTTTTTT.

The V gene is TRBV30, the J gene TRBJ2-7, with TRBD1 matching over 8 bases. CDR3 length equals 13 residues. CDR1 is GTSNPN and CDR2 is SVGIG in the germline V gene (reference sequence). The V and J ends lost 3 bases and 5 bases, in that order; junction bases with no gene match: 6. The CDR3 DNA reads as TGTGCCTGGAGCCGAGACAGGGGCGACGAGCAGTACGTC. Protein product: CAWSRDRGDEQYV.

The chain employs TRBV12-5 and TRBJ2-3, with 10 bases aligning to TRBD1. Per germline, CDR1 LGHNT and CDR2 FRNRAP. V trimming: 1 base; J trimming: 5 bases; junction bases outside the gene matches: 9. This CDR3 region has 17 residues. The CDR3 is CASGLGRRTGGQDTQYF. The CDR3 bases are TGTGCTAGTGGTTTGGGAAGAAGGACAGGGGGGCAAGATACGCAGTATTTT.

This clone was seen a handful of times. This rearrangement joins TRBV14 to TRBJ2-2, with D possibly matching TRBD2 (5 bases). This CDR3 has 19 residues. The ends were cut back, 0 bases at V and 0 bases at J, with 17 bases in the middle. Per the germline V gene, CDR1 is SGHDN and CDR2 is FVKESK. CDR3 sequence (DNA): TGTGCCAGCAGCCAAGAAGGAGCTAGCAGCCTTCCGAACACCGGGGAGCTGTTTTTT. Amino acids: CASSQEGASSLPNTGELFF.

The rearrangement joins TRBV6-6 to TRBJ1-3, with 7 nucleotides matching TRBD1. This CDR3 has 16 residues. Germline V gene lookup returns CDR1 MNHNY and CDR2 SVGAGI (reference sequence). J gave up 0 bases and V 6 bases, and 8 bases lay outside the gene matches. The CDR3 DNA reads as TGTGCCAGCAGCCGACAGGGAACCTTCTCTGGAAACACCATATATTTT. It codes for CASSRQGTFSGNTIYF.

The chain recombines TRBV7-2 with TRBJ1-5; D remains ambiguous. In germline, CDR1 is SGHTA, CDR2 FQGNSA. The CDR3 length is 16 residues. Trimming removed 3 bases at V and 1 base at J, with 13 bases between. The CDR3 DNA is TGTGCCAGCAGCTTTCGGTCCGGGGTCAGCAATCAGCCCCAGCATTTT. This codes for CASSFRSGVSNQPQHF.

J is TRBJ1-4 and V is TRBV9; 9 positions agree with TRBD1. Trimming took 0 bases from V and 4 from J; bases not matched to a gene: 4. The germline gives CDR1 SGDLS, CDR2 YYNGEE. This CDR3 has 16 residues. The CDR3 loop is CASSVVPGQGNEKLFF. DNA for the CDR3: TGTGCCAGCAGCGTAGTACCGGGACAGGGTAATGAAAAACTGTTTTTT.